This T cell receptor (beta chain) is from a study of spatial heterogeneity in lung cancer. Whole-study results and caveats: One measure, the expanded intratumoral alpha and beta TCR count, tracked tumor mutation counts. Regional and ubiquitous nonsynonymous mutations were tracked by counts of regional and ubiquitous expanded TCRs, respectively.

This clonotype was seen ten or more times. Its antigen is not identified. The library protocol tagged each TCR cDNA with a unique molecular identifier. TCRdb fed the 5' RACE reads into MiXCR, producing one record per CDR3 protein. The table lists around 18,000 distinct CDR3 sequences, about 5.8% of them singletons. Time point noted: sample taken at primary tumor resection. The donors comprised 60 to 80 untreated early-stage non-small cell lung cancer patients. Whole RNA, which was extracted from tumor, nontumor lung tissue or frozen PBMC, was sequenced without any cell sorting. V lost 5 bases and J 5 bases, leaving 20 bases between the germline ends. CDR3 size: 16 residues. Germline V gene sequence: CDR1 SGHTA, CDR2 FQGNSA.

The chain is built from TRBV7-2 and TRBJ2-3, with D perhaps matching TRBD1 or TRBD2 (5 bases each). This material consisted of lung tumor tissue, taken at surgery. This sequence originates from a female donor with early-stage non-small cell lung cancer. CDR3 sequence: CASSRYFRDPGDTQYF. In DNA, the CDR3 is TGTGCCAGCAGCAGATACTTCCGGGACCCGGGAGATACGCAGTATTTT.